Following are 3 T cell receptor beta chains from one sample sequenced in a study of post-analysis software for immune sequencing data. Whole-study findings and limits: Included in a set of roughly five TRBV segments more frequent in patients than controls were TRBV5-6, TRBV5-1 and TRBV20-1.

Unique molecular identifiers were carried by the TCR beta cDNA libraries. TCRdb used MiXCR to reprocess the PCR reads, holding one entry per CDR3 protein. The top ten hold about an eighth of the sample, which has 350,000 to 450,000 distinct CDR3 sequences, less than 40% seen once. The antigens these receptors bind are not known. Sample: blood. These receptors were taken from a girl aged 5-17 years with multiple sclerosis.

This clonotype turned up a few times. Here the CDR3 reads CASSFPVMAGGRGIRTDTQYF. As DNA, the CDR3 is TGTGCCAGCAGCTTCCCCGTGATGGCGGGCGGTCGCGGTATACGCACAGATACGCAGTATTTT. V gene TRBV11-1 combines with J gene TRBJ2-3; the D gene is possibly TRBD2 (5 bases). The CDR3 has 21 residues. The germline V gene has CDR1 SGHAT and CDR2 FQDESV (reference sequence). With 3 bases removed from V and 1 base from J, the gap between germline ends came to 29 bases.

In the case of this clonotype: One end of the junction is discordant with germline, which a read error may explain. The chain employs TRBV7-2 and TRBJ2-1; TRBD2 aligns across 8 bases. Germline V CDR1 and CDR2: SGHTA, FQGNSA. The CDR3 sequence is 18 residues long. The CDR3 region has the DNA TGTGCCAGCAACTTAGGGTGGAATGCGGGGGGCCTCAACAATGAGCAGTTCTTC. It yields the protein CASNLGWNAGGLNNEQFF.

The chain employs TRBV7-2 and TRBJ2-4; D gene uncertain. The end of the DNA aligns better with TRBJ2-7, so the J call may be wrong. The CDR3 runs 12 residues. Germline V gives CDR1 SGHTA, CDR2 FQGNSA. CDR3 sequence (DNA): TGTGCCAGCAGCTTAGGGTCGGGCGAGCAGTACTTC. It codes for CASSLGSGEQYF.